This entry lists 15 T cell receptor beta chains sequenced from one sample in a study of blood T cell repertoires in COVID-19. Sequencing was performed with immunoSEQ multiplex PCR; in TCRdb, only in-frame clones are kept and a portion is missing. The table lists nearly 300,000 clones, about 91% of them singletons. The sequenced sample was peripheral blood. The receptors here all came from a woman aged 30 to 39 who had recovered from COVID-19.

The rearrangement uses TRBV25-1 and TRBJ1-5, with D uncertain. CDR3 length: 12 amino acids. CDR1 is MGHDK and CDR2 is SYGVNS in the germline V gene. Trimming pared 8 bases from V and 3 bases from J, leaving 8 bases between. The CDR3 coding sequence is TGTGCCAGCCAGTCCCACAATCAGCCCCAGCATTTT. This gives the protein CASQSHNQPQHF.

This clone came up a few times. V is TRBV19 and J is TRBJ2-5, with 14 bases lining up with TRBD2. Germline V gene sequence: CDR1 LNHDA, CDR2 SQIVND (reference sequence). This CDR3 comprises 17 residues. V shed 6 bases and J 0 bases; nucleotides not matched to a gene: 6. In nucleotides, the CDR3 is TGTGCCAGTAGCCGGACTAGCGGGGGGTCGTACCAAGAGACCCAGTACTTC. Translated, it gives CASSRTSGGSYQETQYF.

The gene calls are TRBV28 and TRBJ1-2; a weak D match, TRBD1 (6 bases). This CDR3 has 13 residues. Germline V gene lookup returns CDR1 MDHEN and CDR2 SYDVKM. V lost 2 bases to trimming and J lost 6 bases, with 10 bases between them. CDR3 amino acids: CASSLTGWDGYTF. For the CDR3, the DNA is TGTGCCAGCAGTTTAACAGGGTGGGATGGCTACACCTTC.

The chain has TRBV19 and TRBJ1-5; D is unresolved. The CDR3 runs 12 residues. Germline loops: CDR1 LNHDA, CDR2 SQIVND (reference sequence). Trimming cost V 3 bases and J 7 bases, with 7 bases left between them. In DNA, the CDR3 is TGTGCCAGTAGTATGAGTCCCCAGCCCCAGCATTTT. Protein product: CASSMSPQPQHF.

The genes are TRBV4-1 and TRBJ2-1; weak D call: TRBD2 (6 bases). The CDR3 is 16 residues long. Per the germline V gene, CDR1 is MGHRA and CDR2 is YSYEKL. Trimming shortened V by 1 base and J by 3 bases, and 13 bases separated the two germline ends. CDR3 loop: CASSQVGGAYYNEQFF. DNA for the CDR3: TGCGCCAGCAGCCAAGTTGGCGGGGCTTACTACAATGAGCAGTTCTTC.

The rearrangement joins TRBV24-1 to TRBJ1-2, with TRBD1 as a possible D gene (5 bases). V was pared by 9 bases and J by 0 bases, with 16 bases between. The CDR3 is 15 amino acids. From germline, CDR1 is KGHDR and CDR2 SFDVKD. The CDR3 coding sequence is TGTGCCACCTCGGATGCAGGGTTAGCTAACTATGGCTACACCTTC. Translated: CATSDAGLANYGYTF.

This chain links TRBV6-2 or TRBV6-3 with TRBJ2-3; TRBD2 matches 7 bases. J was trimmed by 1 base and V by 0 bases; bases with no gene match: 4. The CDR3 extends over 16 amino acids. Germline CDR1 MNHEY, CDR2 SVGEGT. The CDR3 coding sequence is TGTGCCAGCAGTTACTCAATAGCGGGTGGCACAGATACGCAGTATTTT. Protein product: CASSYSIAGGTDTQYF.

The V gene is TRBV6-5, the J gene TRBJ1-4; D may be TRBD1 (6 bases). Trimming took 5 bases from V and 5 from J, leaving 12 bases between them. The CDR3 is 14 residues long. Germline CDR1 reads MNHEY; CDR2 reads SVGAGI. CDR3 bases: TGTGCCAGCAGTCCCGGGACAAGAAATGAAAAACTGTTTTTT. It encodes CASSPGTRNEKLFF.

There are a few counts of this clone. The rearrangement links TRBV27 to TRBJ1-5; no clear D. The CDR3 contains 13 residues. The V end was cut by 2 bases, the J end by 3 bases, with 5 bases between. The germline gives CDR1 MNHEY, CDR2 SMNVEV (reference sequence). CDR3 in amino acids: CASSLNLNQPQHF. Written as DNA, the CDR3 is TGTGCCAGCAGTTTAAATCTCAATCAGCCCCAGCATTTT.

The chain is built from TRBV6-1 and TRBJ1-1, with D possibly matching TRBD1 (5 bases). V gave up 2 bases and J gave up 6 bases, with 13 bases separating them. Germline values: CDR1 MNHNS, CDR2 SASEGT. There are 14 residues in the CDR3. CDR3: CASSEFGAGAEAFF. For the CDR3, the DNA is TGTGCCAGCAGTGAATTTGGGGCTGGGGCTGAAGCTTTCTTT.

The CDR3 DNA reads as TGTGCCAGCAGCCGCATCTATTTTAGCAATCAGCCCCAGCATTTT. It specifies CASSRIYFSNQPQHF. This chain links TRBV7-9 with TRBJ1-5; D is uncertain. V was pared by 5 bases and J by 0 bases, with 11 bases between. Per the germline V gene, CDR1 is SEHNR and CDR2 is FQNEAQ (reference sequence). The CDR3 contains 15 residues.

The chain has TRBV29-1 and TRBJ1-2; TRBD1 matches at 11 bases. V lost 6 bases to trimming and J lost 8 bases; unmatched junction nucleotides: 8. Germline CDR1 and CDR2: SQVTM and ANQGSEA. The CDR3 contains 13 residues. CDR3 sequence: CSVVGQGARGYTF. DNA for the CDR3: TGCAGCGTCGTTGGACAGGGGGCGCGCGGCTACACCTTC. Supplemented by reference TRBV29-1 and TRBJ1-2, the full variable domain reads SAVISQKPSRDICQRGTSLTIQCQVDSQVTMMFWYRQQPGQSLTLIATANQGSEATYESGFVIDKFPISRPNLTFSTLTVSNMSPEDSSIYLCSVVGQGARGYTFGSGTRLTVV.

The CDR3 here is CAWTQGSNQPQHF. CDR3 coding DNA: TGTGCCTGGACCCAGGGGAGCAATCAGCCCCAGCATTTT. The chain uses TRBV30 and TRBJ1-5; D is possibly TRBD1 (6 bases). The CDR3 runs 13 residues. Per germline, CDR1 GTSNPN and CDR2 SVGIG (reference sequence). V gave up 4 bases and J gave up 1 base, with 8 bases separating them.

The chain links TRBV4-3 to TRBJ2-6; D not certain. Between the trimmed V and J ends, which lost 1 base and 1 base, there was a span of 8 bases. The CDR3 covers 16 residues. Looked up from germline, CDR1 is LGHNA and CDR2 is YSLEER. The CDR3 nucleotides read TGCGCCAGCAGCCAAGCTTCCTTTTCTGGGGCCAACGTCCTGACTTTC. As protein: CASSQASFSGANVLTF.

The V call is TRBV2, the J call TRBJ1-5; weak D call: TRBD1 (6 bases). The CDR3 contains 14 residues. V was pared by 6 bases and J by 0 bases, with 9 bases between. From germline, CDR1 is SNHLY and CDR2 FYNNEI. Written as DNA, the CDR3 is TGTGCCAGCAGACAGACAGGTAGCAATCAGCCCCAGCATTTT. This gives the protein CASRQTGSNQPQHF.